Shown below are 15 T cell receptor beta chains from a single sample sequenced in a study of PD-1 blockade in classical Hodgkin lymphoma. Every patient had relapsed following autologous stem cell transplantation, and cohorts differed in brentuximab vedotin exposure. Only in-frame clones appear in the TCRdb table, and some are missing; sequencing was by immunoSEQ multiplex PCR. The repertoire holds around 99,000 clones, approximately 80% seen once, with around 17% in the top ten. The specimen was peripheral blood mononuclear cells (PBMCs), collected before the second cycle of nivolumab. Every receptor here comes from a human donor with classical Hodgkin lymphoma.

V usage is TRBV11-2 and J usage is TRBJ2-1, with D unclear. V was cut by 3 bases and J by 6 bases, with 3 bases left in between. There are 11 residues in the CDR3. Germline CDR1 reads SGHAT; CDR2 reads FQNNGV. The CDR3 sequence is CASSFINEQFF. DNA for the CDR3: TGTGCCAGCAGCTTCATCAATGAGCAGTTCTTC.

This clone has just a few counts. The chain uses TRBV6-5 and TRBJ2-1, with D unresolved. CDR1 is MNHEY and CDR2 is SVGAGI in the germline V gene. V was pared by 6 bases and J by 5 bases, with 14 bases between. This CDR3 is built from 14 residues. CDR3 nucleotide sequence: TGTGCCAGCAGCTTGATGGTAGCCAACAATGAGCAGTTCTTC. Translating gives CASSLMVANNEQFF.

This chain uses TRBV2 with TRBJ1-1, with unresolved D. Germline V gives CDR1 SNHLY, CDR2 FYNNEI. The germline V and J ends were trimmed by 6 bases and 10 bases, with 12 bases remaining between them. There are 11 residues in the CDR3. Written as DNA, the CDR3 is TGTGCCAGCAGCCCCCAGGACGGAGCTTTCTTT. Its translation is CASSPQDGAFF.

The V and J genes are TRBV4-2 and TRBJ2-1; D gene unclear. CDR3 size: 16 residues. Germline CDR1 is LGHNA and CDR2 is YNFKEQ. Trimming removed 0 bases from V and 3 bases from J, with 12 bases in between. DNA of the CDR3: TGTGCCAGCAGCCAAGAATTTTCTACTGTCTACAATGAGCAGTTCTTC. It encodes CASSQEFSTVYNEQFF.

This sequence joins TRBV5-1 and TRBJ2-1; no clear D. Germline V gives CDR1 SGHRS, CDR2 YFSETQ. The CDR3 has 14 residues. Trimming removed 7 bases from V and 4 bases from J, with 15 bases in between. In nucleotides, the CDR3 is TGCGCCAGCCTAATGACCCCTAATTACAATGAGCAGTTCTTC. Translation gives CASLMTPNYNEQFF.

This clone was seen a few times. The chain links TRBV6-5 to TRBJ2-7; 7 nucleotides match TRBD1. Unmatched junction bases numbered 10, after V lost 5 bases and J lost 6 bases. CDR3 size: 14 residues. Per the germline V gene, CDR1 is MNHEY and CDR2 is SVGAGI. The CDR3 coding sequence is TGTGCCAGCAGTCAACAGGGGTCGTGGGGCGAGCAGTACTTC. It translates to CASSQQGSWGEQYF.

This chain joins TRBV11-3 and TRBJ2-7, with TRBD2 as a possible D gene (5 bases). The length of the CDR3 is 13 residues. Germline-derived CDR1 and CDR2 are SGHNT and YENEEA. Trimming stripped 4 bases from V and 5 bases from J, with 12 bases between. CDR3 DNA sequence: TGTGCCAGCAGCTCGATAATCGGGGACGAGCAGTACTTC. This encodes CASSSIIGDEQYF.

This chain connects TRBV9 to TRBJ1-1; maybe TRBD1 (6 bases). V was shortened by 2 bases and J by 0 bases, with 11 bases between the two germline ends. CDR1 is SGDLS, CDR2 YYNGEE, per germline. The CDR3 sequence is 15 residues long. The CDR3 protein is CASSVGGSMNTEAFF. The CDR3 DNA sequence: TGTGCCAGCAGCGTGGGGGGCTCGATGAACACTGAAGCTTTCTTT.

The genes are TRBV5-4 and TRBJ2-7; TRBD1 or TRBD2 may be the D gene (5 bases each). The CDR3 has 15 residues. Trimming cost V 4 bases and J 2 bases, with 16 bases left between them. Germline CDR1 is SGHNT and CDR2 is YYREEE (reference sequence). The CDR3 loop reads CASSIGTTTAYEQYF. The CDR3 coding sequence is TGTGCCAGCAGCATAGGGACCACTACAGCCTACGAGCAGTACTTC.

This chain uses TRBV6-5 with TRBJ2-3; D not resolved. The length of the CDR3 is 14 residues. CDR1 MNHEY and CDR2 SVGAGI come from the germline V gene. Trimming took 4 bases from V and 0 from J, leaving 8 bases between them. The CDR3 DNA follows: TGTGCCAGCAGTTTGGGTCTTAGCACAGATACGCAGTATTTT. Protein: CASSLGLSTDTQYF.

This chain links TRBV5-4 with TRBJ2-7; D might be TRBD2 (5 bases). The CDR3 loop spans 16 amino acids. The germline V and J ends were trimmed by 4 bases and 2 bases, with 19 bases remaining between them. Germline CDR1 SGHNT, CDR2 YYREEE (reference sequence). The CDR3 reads CASSPDAGLKAYEQYF. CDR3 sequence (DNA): TGTGCCAGCAGCCCAGACGCGGGCCTAAAGGCCTACGAGCAGTACTTC.

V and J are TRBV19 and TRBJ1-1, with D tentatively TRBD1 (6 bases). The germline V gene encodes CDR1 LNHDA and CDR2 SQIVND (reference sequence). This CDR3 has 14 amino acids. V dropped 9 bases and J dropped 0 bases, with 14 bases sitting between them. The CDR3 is CASLGQPLNTEAFF. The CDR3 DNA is TGTGCCAGCCTCGGACAGCCCTTGAACACTGAAGCTTTCTTT.

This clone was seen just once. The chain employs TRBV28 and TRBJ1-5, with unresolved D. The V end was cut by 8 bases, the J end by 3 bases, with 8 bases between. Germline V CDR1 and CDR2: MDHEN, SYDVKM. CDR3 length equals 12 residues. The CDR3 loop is CASARANQPQHF. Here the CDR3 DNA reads TGTGCCAGCGCGAGGGCCAATCAGCCCCAGCATTTT. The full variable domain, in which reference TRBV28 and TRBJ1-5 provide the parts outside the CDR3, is DVKVTQSSRYLVKRTGEKVFLECVQDMDHENMFWYRQDPGLGLRLIYFSYDVKMKEKGDIPEGYSVSREKKERFSLILESASTNQTSMYLCASARANQPQHFGDGTRLSIL.

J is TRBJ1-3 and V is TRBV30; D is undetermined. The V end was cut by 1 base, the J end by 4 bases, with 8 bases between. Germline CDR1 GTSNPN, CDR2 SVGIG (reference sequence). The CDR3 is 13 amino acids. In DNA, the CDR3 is TGTGCCTGGAGTGGTCAAAGAGGAAACACCATATATTTT. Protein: CAWSGQRGNTIYF.

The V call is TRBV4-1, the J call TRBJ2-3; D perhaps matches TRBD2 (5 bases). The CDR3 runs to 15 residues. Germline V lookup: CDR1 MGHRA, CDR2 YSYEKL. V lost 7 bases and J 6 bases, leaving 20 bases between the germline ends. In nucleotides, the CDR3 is TGCGCCAGCACCCCCGGGGTGGGCCTGGCGGATACGCAGTATTTT. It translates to CASTPGVGLADTQYF.